The clone carrying this T cell receptor (beta chain) was recorded only once. The target antigen is unknown. This entry comes from a study of shared clonotypes between healthy human individuals. Overall study: The cohort comprised a couple of women and a few men. Their ages spanned 18 to 49 years.

Selected positively for CCR7 and CD45RO-negative, naive CD8 cells excluded terminally differentiated effector memory CD45RA+ cells. All donors were healthy HIV-negative adults lacking recent acute infections or vaccinations. The V gene end was trimmed by 5 bases and the J gene end by 2 bases; junction bases not matched to a gene: 3. The CDR3 consists of 15 residues. Germline V gene lookup returns CDR1 SGHNT and CDR2 YENEEA. General study results and limits: Sorted-subset samples were not fully sequenced, rarefaction indicated.

The assay was immunoSEQ multiplex PCR, and TCRdb's table has in-frame clones only and misses some. The table shows about 700,000 clones, with 90% to 95% occurring only once. The TCR sequence derives from a man aged 30-40 years in good health. The chain couples TRBV11-3 to TRBJ2-1, with TRBD2 matching 10 bases. Sequencing was done on a sample of naive CD8+ T cells sorted from blood. The CDR3 DNA is TGTGCCAGCAGCCCTAGCGGGAGCCCCTACAATGAGCAGTTCTTC. Its protein product is CASSPSGSPYNEQFF.